The entry below describes one T cell receptor (beta chain). Original data processing: Estimates of nucleated cell counts were drawn from the amplification of reference gene primers. Profiling relied on immunoSEQ multiplex PCR, and the TCRdb table lists in-frame clones only, not all of them. The DNA was the basis for D and trimming; V, J and clone size are from that table. The data hold roughly 280,000 clones, with around nine tenths observed a single time. CDR1 MGHRA and CDR2 YSYEKL come from the germline V gene. The CDR3 covers 16 residues. Trimming took 2 bases from V and 5 from J, leaving 18 bases between them. This sample is part of a study of blood T cell repertoires in COVID-19. Study background: Some COVID-19 samples were acute and others convalescent; all came from the United States, Italy and Spain. PBMCs, B-cell-depleted T cells, or T cells provided the cDNA or gDNA that made up the material.

What was sequenced was peripheral blood. The J gene is TRBJ1-1, the V gene TRBV4-1; TRBD1 might be the D (6 bases). The sequence was obtained from a woman aged 60-75 years with COVID-19, enrolled during active disease. The DNA for the CDR3 is TGCGCCAGCAGCCAACCCCAATTGGGACATATGACTGAAGCTTTCTTT. Encoded protein: CASSQPQLGHMTEAFF.